The present T cell receptor (beta chain) was sequenced within a study of CD8 T cells in Susac syndrome. Findings and caveats of the study: Across the total CD8+ repertoires, about 17 Susac-specific public clones were detected, and across the CD8+ TEMRA repertoires, 5 or 6 such clones were detected.

An amount of RNA that ranged from roughly 0.45 to 1 ug was reverse transcribed with random hexamers. TCRdb re-derived calls from the immunoSEQ multiplex PCR reads in MiXCR, one entry per CDR3 protein. This sample has about 81,000 distinct CDR3 sequences, with over 85% found just once. The table lists this clonotype with a count of one. Its cognate antigen is unknown. CDR3 length: 16 amino acids. Germline CDR1 reads MDHEN; CDR2 reads SYDVKM. Trimming took 1 base from V and 4 from J; bases not matched to a gene: 7. The sequenced sample was CD8+ T cells from PBMCs. The receptor's source is a human donor with Susac syndrome. The chain has TRBV28 and TRBJ2-1; TRBD1 agrees at 7 bases. DNA of the CDR3: TGTGCCAGCAGTTTATTAAGGGGACAGTATTACAATGAGCAGTTCTTC. Its protein is CASSLLRGQYYNEQFF.